The source of this TCR beta chain is a study of cytomegalovirus exposure and HLA in healthy donors. General study points: In the analysis, some V segments, TRBV6-2 and TRBV6-3 included, were excluded as indistinguishable. A previous analysis found most TCR beta V segments productive roughly 87% or roughly 30% of the time. In a later analysis, about 17,000 TCR beta sequences were associated with HLA alleles at 0.05 false discovery rate. Whilst most TCR sequences proved rare, a subset of public TCRs occurred across many donors.

With 2 bases removed from V and 4 bases from J, the gap between germline ends came to 10 bases. The CDR3 totals 14 residues. The germline V gene encodes CDR1 SGDLS and CDR2 YYNGEE. Primers included in the PCR were 60 Vbeta and 13 Jbeta primers. Clones were sequenced by immunoSEQ multiplex PCR, and TCRdb holds only the in-frame ones, with some missing. The sample records about 160,000 clones, more than 65% being singletons. As regards this clone: Antigen: not known.

The sequence was collected from a man aged 18-30 years in good health and CMV-seropositive. The chain links TRBV9 to TRBJ1-3, with D tentatively TRBD1 (5 bases). Input material: PBMCs. The CDR3 region is CASSVSGQGNTIYF. In nucleotides, the CDR3 is TGTGCCAGCAGCGTCTCAGGGCAGGGAAACACCATATATTTT. Based on the CDR3 plus reference TRBV9 and TRBJ1-3, the full variable domain is DSGVTQTPKHLITATGQRVTLRCSPRSGDLSVYWYQQSLDQGLQFLIQYYNGEERAKGNILERFSAQQFPDLHSELNLSSLELGDSALYFCASSVSGQGNTIYFGEGSWLTVV.